This T cell receptor (beta chain) was sequenced during a study of T-cell reconstitution after alpha-beta-depleted transplantation in children. Findings of the study overall: Newly produced T cells mostly accounted for T-cell counts and diversity one year post-transplant. Elevated TCRbeta diversity at day 60 was traced, in some patients, to surviving recipient T cells and thymic progenitors.

The authors prepared the TCRbeta library with unique molecular identifiers. MiXCR, applied by TCRdb to the PCR reads, yields one record per CDR3 protein. Of about 830,000 distinct CDR3 sequences in the sample, about 16% are singletons; the top ten hold approximately 5%. Comments on this clonotype: Antigen: not known.

This sequence was found in a male patient younger than 18 who had a stem cell transplant for acute lymphoblastic leukemia, so the T cells may come from the graft donor. This material consisted of PBMCs, mostly from graft donor cells, taken 360 days after TCRalphabeta/CD19-depleted stem cell transplant.

The CDR3 DNA follows: TGCAGTGCTTCCCGGCTAGCGGGAGGGCCTAAAGACAATGAGCAGTTCTTC. This gives the protein CSASRLAGGPKDNEQFF. This chain links TRBV20-1 with TRBJ2-1; 12 bases map to TRBD2. Per germline, CDR1 DFQATT and CDR2 SNEGSKA (reference sequence). V lost 5 bases, J lost 5 bases, and 13 bases stayed unmatched. This CDR3 contains 17 residues.